This TCR beta chain was sequenced for a study of shared clonotypes between healthy human individuals. Study context: Per-donor plates numbered three CD4 naive, three CD4 memory, two CD8 naive and one CD8 memory. Study-level results: Some naive CD4 clonotypes, 5% to 5.5%, turned up in common across four donors.

The method was immunoSEQ multiplex PCR; TCRdb's version includes in-frame clones alone and lacks a portion of them. The sample lists more than 2,000,000 clones; around nine tenths were seen once. Details on this clone: Its target is unknown.

V lost 9 bases to trimming and J lost 8 bases, with 10 bases between them. Germline-derived CDR1 and CDR2 are MNHEY and SMNVEV (reference sequence). The CDR3 extends over 11 amino acids. The material sequenced was naive CD4+ T cells sorted from blood. Subset denoted: CD45RA+ positively selected. The chain carries TRBV27 and TRBJ1-4; the D is unclear. The sequence was collected from a man younger than 30 in good health. The CDR3 loop reads CASPPGEKLFF. CDR3 DNA: TGTGCCAGTCCCCCGGGGGAAAAACTGTTTTTT.